The rows below give T cell receptor beta chains drawn from one sample of a study of T cell repertoires in aging, cancer and after chemotherapy. Via MiXCR, TCRdb re-called the multiplex PCR reads, giving one row per CDR3 protein. The table has thousands of distinct CDR3 sequences, approximately 31% seen once. The sample consisted of blood. All receptors come from a human donor in good health. Each CDR3 is given with its conserved first and last residue. The D gene is left open where the match is weak. Clone size, where shown, is once, few, many, or a class for clones that have expanded.

d_call j_call v_call clone_size cdr3_nt cdr3_aa
TRBD2 TRBJ2-7 TRBV5-5 few TGTGCCAGCAGCTTGGAAAGGACTAGTAACCCCTCCTACGAGCAGTACTTC CASSLERTSNPSYEQYF
. TRBJ2-2 TRBV4-3 . TGCGCCAGCAGCCACCGGGACACCACCGGGGAGCTGTTTTTT CASSHRDTTGELFF
. TRBJ2-5 TRBV12-3/TRBV12-4 medium-sized TGTGCCAGCAGTTCCGATTCCCTGAGGACCCAGTACTTC CASSSDSLRTQYF
TRBD1 TRBJ1-1 TRBV11-1 . TGTGCCAGCAGCCAGGGGACAGGGTTGAACACTGAAGCTTTCTTT CASSQGTGLNTEAFF
. TRBJ1-3 TRBV7-9 few TGTGCCAGCAGCTTAGATGGGTCTGGAAACACCATATATTTT CASSLDGSGNTIYF
. TRBJ2-1 TRBV6-5 medium-sized TGTGCCAGCAGAAACACGGACTCGACTCACTACAATGAGCAGTTCTTC CASRNTDSTHYNEQFF
TRBD1 TRBJ2-5 TRBV19 medium-sized TGTGCCAGTAGTTCAGTTGGACAGGGGCGTGAGACCCAGTACTTC CASSSVGQGRETQYF
. TRBJ2-5 TRBV15 medium-sized TGTGCCACCAGCAGAGTGGGGAGTACTCAGACCCAGTACTTC CATSRVGSTQTQYF
TRBD1 TRBJ1-2 TRBV19 . TGTGCCAGCAGCTTAGTCGGACAGGGTAGGATTAACTATGGCTACACCTTC CASSLVGQGRINYGYTF
. TRBJ1-6 TRBV6-5 few TGTGCCAGCAGCCGGCCGGGCTCCGATAATTCACCCCTCCACTTT CASSRPGSDNSPLHF
TRBD2 TRBJ2-1 TRBV27 . TGTGCCAGCAGATTACGGACTAGCAATGAGCAGTTCTTC CASRLRTSNEQFF
. TRBJ2-5 TRBV28 . TGTGCCAGCACCGAGGGGCAAGAGACCCAGTACTTC CASTEGQETQYF
. TRBJ1-1 TRBV6-1 few TGTGCCAGCAGTGTCCACCCCGGTGAGGACACTGAAGCTTTCTTT CASSVHPGEDTEAFF
TRBD1 TRBJ1-1 TRBV18 once TGTGCCAGCTCACCACCGAATAGTGGGGACAGGGGATCGTCGGCTTTCTTT CASSPPNSGDRGSSAFF
TRBD2 TRBJ2-3 TRBV18 . TGTGCCAGCTCACCAGGCGGGGGGGCAGTTTCCGATACGCAGTATTTT CASSPGGGAVSDTQYF
TRBD1 TRBJ1-5 TRBV20-1 . TGCAGTGCAACCGGGACAGCGGGCGGTCAGCCCCAGCATTTT CSATGTAGGQPQHF
TRBD1 TRBJ1-1 TRBV10-3 few TGTGCCATCAGTGCGGGGACAGCAATGAACACTGAAGCTTTCTTT CAISAGTAMNTEAFF
. TRBJ1-1 TRBV18 few TGTGCCAGCTCAACAGGGACTGAAGCTTTCTTT CASSTGTEAFF
TRBD1 TRBJ1-2 TRBV7-6 . TGTGCCAGCAGCCTCCCGACAGGGGAGGATGGCTACACCTTC CASSLPTGEDGYTF
. TRBJ1-6 TRBV11-2 . TGTGCCAGCAGCTCCTATTCACCCCTCCACTTT CASSSYSPLHF
. TRBJ1-5 TRBV6-5 . TGTGCCAGCAGCGGACAGCGCAATCAGCCCCAGCATTTT CASSGQRNQPQHF
. TRBJ2-5 TRBV6-2/TRBV6-3 few TGTGCCAGCAGTTACGGGCGGGGCGGAGGCCCAGAGACCCAGTACTTC CASSYGRGGGPETQYF
. TRBJ2-1 TRBV27 . TGTGCCAGCAGCGACATCTCCTACAATGAGCAGTTCTTC CASSDISYNEQFF
TRBD1 TRBJ1-6 TRBV7-6 medium-sized TGTGCCAGCAGCTTTGACAGGGGTAGTTCACCCCTCCACTTT CASSFDRGSSPLHF
TRBD1 TRBJ1-5 TRBV5-4 . TGTGCCAGCTGGTTCCGGGACAGGGTTCTCGCGTGCCAGCCCCAGCATTTT CASWFRDRVLACQPQHF
. TRBJ2-3 TRBV6-5 . TGTGCCAGCAGTGACCACGGCCAAATCCTCACAGATACGCAGTATTTT CASSDHGQILTDTQYF
TRBD1 TRBJ1-1 TRBV18 . TGTGCCAGCTCACCAAAAGGACAGGGGATTGAAGCTTTCTTT CASSPKGQGIEAFF
. TRBJ1-5 TRBV30 . TGTGCCTGGAGTGTCAGTGGCGGCCAGCCCCAGCATTTT CAWSVSGGQPQHF
TRBD1 TRBJ1-1 TRBV5-4 few TGTGCCAGCAGCTGGGGACAGTACACTGAAGCTTTCTTT CASSWGQYTEAFF
TRBD1 TRBJ1-2 TRBV7-2 . TGTGCCAGCAGCTCCACAGGGGCCAAGGGGGGCTACACCTTC CASSSTGAKGGYTF
TRBD2 TRBJ2-2 TRBV6-5 few TGTGCCAGCAGCGCAACCGGGACTAGCAGCGGGGAGCTGTTTTTT CASSATGTSSGELFF
TRBD2 TRBJ2-1 TRBV11-1 few TGTGCCAGCAGCTTAAACGGGGGGGCTTTCCACAATGAGCAGTTCTTC CASSLNGGAFHNEQFF
. TRBJ1-3 TRBV18 once TGTGCCAGCTCACCGAAACAACAGGGACCGCTCCCGTCTCGAAACACCATATATTTT CASSPKQQGPLPSRNTIYF
. TRBJ2-3 TRBV29-1 . TGCAGCGTTGGAGGGGCAGGGATCACAGATACGCAGTATTTT CSVGGAGITDTQYF
. TRBJ2-3 TRBV4-3 . TGCGCCAGCAGCCAAGACGGGGGGCCAGATACGCAGTATTTT CASSQDGGPDTQYF
. TRBJ1-3 TRBV7-9 few TGTGCCAGCAGCTTTTACCTGGTCGATCCCTCTGGAAACACCATATATTTT CASSFYLVDPSGNTIYF
TRBD1 TRBJ1-2 TRBV6-5 . TGTGCCAGCACAAAGAGGCAGGGGGAGGGCTATGGCTACACCTTC CASTKRQGEGYGYTF
. TRBJ1-1 TRBV19 . TGTGCCAGTAGTACCCTACAGAACACTGAAGCTTTCTTT CASSTLQNTEAFF
TRBD2 TRBJ2-5 TRBV5-4 . TGTGCCAGCAGTGGAGCGGGGGGTCCACAAGAGACCCAGTACTTC CASSGAGGPQETQYF
. TRBJ2-3 TRBV5-6 . TGTGCCAGCAGCTTGGAGTTAGATACGCAGTATTTT CASSLELDTQYF
TRBD2 TRBJ2-3 TRBV29-1 medium-sized TGCAGCGTTGAAGCTAGCGGGGGTTCAGATACGCAGTATTTT CSVEASGGSDTQYF
TRBD2 TRBJ2-2 TRBV12-3/TRBV12-4 few TGTGCCAGCAGTTTATCGGGGGGAAAGAACACCGGGGAGCTGTTTTTT CASSLSGGKNTGELFF
. TRBJ1-2 TRBV12-3/TRBV12-4 . TGTGCCAGCAGTCCCTCCTCCGCATTACTCTATGGCTACACCTTC CASSPSSALLYGYTF
TRBD2 TRBJ2-2 TRBV7-9 . TGTGCCAGCAGCTTAGGGCGGGGGACGAACACCGGGGAGCTGTTTTTT CASSLGRGTNTGELFF
. TRBJ1-5 TRBV27 . TGTGCCAGCAGTCCTCTTGGGGGGGCGCCGGATCAGCCCCAGCATTTT CASSPLGGAPDQPQHF
. TRBJ1-4 TRBV6-2/TRBV6-3 . TGTGCCAGCAGAGCCCCGGCTAATGAAAAACTGTTTTTT CASRAPANEKLFF
. TRBJ1-5 TRBV6-1 . TGTGCCAGCAGTGACTATCATAGCAATCAGCACCAGCATTTT CASSDYHSNQHQHF
. TRBJ1-5 TRBV10-3 few TGTGCCATCAGTGGCCAGGAGGATCAGCCCCAGCATTTT CAISGQEDQPQHF
. TRBJ2-7 TRBV6-5 few TGTGCCAGCAGGGGAACAGGGACCGGATCCGACGAGCAGTACTTC CASRGTGTGSDEQYF
. TRBJ1-4 TRBV6-5 . TGTGCCAGCAGTCCCATCGGGGGAAAACTGTTTTTT CASSPIGGKLFF
. TRBJ2-1 TRBV12-3/TRBV12-4 few TGTGCCAGCACAGCTCGGCAGATCTACAATGAGCAGTTCTTC CASTARQIYNEQFF
. TRBJ2-1 TRBV7-2 once TGTGCCAGCAGCTTAGGGTTTCCAGGCCATGAGCAGTTCTTC CASSLGFPGHEQFF
. TRBJ2-7 TRBV27 . TGTGCCAGCAGTTGGTCGCAGAGATCCTACGAGCAGTACTTC CASSWSQRSYEQYF
. TRBJ1-1 TRBV5-6 few TGTGCCAGCAGCTTGGGATCGTGGGCTGAAGCTTTCTTT CASSLGSWAEAFF
. TRBJ1-2 TRBV6-4 few TGTGCCAGCAGTGATTCCAGAGGGAAGCTAGGCGGCTACACCTTC CASSDSRGKLGGYTF
TRBD2 TRBJ2-1 TRBV20-1 . TGCAGTGCCTCGGGACTAGCCCCCTCCTACAATGAGCAGTTCTTC CSASGLAPSYNEQFF
TRBD2 TRBJ2-3 TRBV19 . TGTGCCAGTAGTATAACGGGGGGGCCCCAAGATACGCAGTATTTT CASSITGGPQDTQYF
TRBD1 TRBJ2-7 TRBV9 . TGTGCCAGCAGCAGATCGACAGGGAACTACGAGCAGTACTTC CASSRSTGNYEQYF
. TRBJ2-7 TRBV27 . TGTGCCAGCAGCAAGGAGGGGAGCTCCTACGAGCAGTACTTC CASSKEGSSYEQYF